A selection of T cell receptor beta chains follows, all from one sample in a study of Ad26.COV2.S vaccination and SARS-CoV-2 variants. The data were produced by immunoSEQ multiplex PCR, yet TCRdb's version contains in-frame clones alone and is incomplete. The top ten clones hold around 1.8% of a sample with approximately 410,000 clones, about 90% of them seen once. Sequencing used peripheral blood, obtained in a trial of Ad26.COV2.S vaccine versus placebo. The source is a person between 18 and 59 years old who received the Ad26.COV2.S COVID-19 vaccine or a placebo. The CDR3 runs from the conserved cysteine through the conserved F or W. D genes are given only for firm matches. Rows give clone size only sometimes, using once, few, many, or a class for an expanded clone.

size	D	V	J	DNA	CDR3
NA	TRBD2	TRBV9	TRBJ2-2	TGTGCCAGCAGCGTAGCGGGAGGGAAGACCGGGGAGCTGTTTTTT	CASSVAGGKTGELFF
NA	TRBD1	TRBV4-1	TRBJ2-7	TGCGCCAGCAGCCAAGCCCCGGGACAGGGGTTCTACGAGCAGTACTTC	CASSQAPGQGFYEQYF
NA	TRBD1	TRBV19	TRBJ1-4	TGTGCCAGTAGTAACGGACAGGGGGCGCCTAATGAAAAACTGTTTTTT	CASSNGQGAPNEKLFF
NA	TRBD2	TRBV7-9	TRBJ2-1	TGTGCCAGCAGCCGGACTAGCGGGGGGCGTAGCTCCTACAATGAGCAGTTCTTC	CASSRTSGGRSSYNEQFF
NA	TRBD1	TRBV4-1	TRBJ1-1	TGCGCCAGCAGCCAATCAGGGGGCATCACTGAAGCTTTCTTT	CASSQSGGITEAFF
NA	NA	TRBV4-3	TRBJ1-2	TGCGCCAGCAGCCAAGATTATCCCCCCCGCATCTATGGCTACACCTTC	CASSQDYPPRIYGYTF
NA	NA	TRBV5-8	TRBJ2-3	TGTGCCAGCAGCTTGGGTTCGTGGGGGAGCTACACAGATACGCAGTATTTT	CASSLGSWGSYTDTQYF
NA	NA	TRBV10-3	TRBJ2-3	TGTGCCATCAGTGGGACCGGGGGAGATACGCAGTATTTT	CAISGTGGDTQYF
NA	NA	TRBV6-6	TRBJ2-1	TGTGCCAGCAGTACCCAGGGTCGAGGAGGGTACAATGAGCAGTTCTTC	CASSTQGRGGYNEQFF
NA	TRBD1	TRBV23-1	TRBJ2-1	TGCGCCAGCAGTCAAGGGACAGAGCTTTACAATGAGCAGTTCTTC	CASSQGTELYNEQFF
few	NA	TRBV5-4	TRBJ2-3	TGTGCCAGCAGCTTGCCCCCACAAGATACGCAGTATTTT	CASSLPPQDTQYF
NA	TRBD1	TRBV28	TRBJ1-4	TGTGCCAGCAACCTGGGTGGGACAGGGGGTGAAAAACTGTTTTTT	CASNLGGTGGEKLFF
NA	TRBD1	TRBV7-2	TRBJ2-2	TGTGCCAGCAGTAACCAACAGGGGGAGACCGGGGAGCTGTTTTTT	CASSNQQGETGELFF
NA	NA	TRBV2	TRBJ2-5	TGTGCCAGCCGTGTACGGGACTCGGGGACCCAGTACTTC	CASRVRDSGTQYF
NA	TRBD1	TRBV25-1	TRBJ2-5	TGTGCCAGCATTATAATGACAGGGGGCTGGGAGACCCAGTACTTC	CASIIMTGGWETQYF
NA	NA	TRBV7-9	TRBJ1-2	TGTGCCAGCAGCTTAGTTCCGGGGCTCTATGGCTACACCTTC	CASSLVPGLYGYTF
NA	NA	TRBV4-3	TRBJ2-5	TGCGCCAGCAGCCAAGCCCTAGCGCCACAAGAGACCCAGTACTTC	CASSQALAPQETQYF
NA	NA	TRBV5-8	TRBJ2-3	TGTGCCAGCAGCTTGGTCTGGAGGGCAGACTATAACACAGATACGCAGTATTTT	CASSLVWRADYNTDTQYF
NA	TRBD1	TRBV9	TRBJ1-4	TGTGCCAGCAGCGGAGGGACAGGGCTAGAAAAACTGTTTTTT	CASSGGTGLEKLFF
NA	NA	TRBV19	TRBJ2-7	TGTGCCAGTAGCCGGGAGAGGGCCTACGAGCAGTACTTC	CASSRERAYEQYF
NA	TRBD1	TRBV6-6	TRBJ1-4	TGTGCCAGCACCTTACAGGGGGCGGTTGAAAAACTGTTTTTT	CASTLQGAVEKLFF
NA	NA	TRBV19	TRBJ2-2	TGTGCCAGTACCGCCCGAAGGGGTGGCACCGGGGAGCTGTTTTTT	CASTARRGGTGELFF
NA	NA	TRBV12-3/TRBV12-4	TRBJ2-5	TGTGCCAGCGCCCAAGAGACCCAGTACTTC	CASAQETQYF
NA	TRBD2	TRBV9	TRBJ2-7	TGTGCCAGCAGCCCTAGCGGGGGGGCCTACGAGCAGTACTTC	CASSPSGGAYEQYF
NA	NA	TRBV7-6	TRBJ1-2	TGTGCCAGCAGCCCGAATAACTATGGCTACACCTTC	CASSPNNYGYTF
NA	NA	TRBV12-3/TRBV12-4	TRBJ1-2	TGTGCCAGCAGTTTTATCACTAACTATGGCTACACCTTC	CASSFITNYGYTF
NA	NA	TRBV4-1	TRBJ2-7	TGCGCCAGCAGCCAAGAGCTAAGGGGGGCAATGGCCTACGAGCAGTACTTC	CASSQELRGAMAYEQYF
NA	TRBD2	TRBV10-2	TRBJ2-7	TGCGCCAGCAGCTTGACTAGCGGGGGACTCTACGAGCAGTACTTC	CASSLTSGGLYEQYF
once	NA	TRBV6-5	TRBJ1-6	TGTGCCAGCAGTTACACCAGGAATTCACCCCTCCACTTT	CASSYTRNSPLHF
NA	NA	TRBV7-7	TRBJ2-7	TGTGCTAGCAGCTTAGAGGTTCACTACGAGCAGTACTTC	CASSLEVHYEQYF
NA	NA	TRBV11-2	TRBJ2-7	TGTGCCAGCAGCTTAGATAAGGCGCGGGCGTACTTC	CASSLDKARAYF
NA	TRBD1	TRBV5-5	TRBJ2-7	TGTGCCAGCACCCCTACAGGGGATGAGCAGTACTTC	CASTPTGDEQYF
once	TRBD1	TRBV27	TRBJ1-2	TGTGCCAGCAGCTCCCCGACAGGGGCCGGCTACACCTTC	CASSSPTGAGYTF
NA	NA	TRBV7-6	TRBJ2-3	TGTGCCAGCCGCCAGGGATGGGCCCGATCACTCACAGATACGCAGTATTTT	CASRQGWARSLTDTQYF
NA	NA	TRBV15	TRBJ2-1	TGTGCCACCAGCAGAGTCAGTGGTGAGCAGTTCTTC	CATSRVSGEQFF
NA	NA	TRBV25-1	TRBJ1-1	TGTGCCAGCAGTGAAACGGGTCACCTTGGGGACACTGAAGCTTTCTTT	CASSETGHLGDTEAFF
NA	NA	TRBV5-1	TRBJ1-2	TGCGCCAGCAGGCAGGGGCCAGCGGGAACTAACTATGGCTACACCTTC	CASRQGPAGTNYGYTF
NA	NA	TRBV7-2	TRBJ2-7	TGTGCCAGCAGCTCCCCCACCGGCAACTCCTACGAGCAGTACTTC	CASSSPTGNSYEQYF
once	NA	TRBV3-1/TRBV3-2	TRBJ2-3	TGTGCCAGCAGCGTCCAAGCGGGCAGGACGACAGATACGCAGTATTTT	CASSVQAGRTTDTQYF
NA	NA	TRBV28	TRBJ2-3	TGTGCCTTCGGTGATAGTGCGACAGATACGCAGTATTTT	CAFGDSATDTQYF
NA	TRBD1	TRBV18	TRBJ1-3	TGTGCCAGCTCGCAACAGGGGCAGAGCTCTGGAAACACCATATATTTT	CASSQQGQSSGNTIYF
NA	NA	TRBV7-2	TRBJ2-3	TGTGCCAGCAGCATGGGAAACACAGATACGCAGTATTTT	CASSMGNTDTQYF
NA	NA	TRBV6-5	TRBJ1-2	TGTGCCAGCTCACCAGGAACTCTGAACTATGGCTACACCTTC	CASSPGTLNYGYTF
NA	NA	TRBV19	TRBJ1-2	TGTGCCAGTAGTCCCGGGGGGGGTGGCTACACCTTC	CASSPGGGGYTF
NA	TRBD1	TRBV5-6	TRBJ1-1	TGTGCCAGCAGCGAGGACAGGGGGCTGCTGGCTTTCTTT	CASSEDRGLLAFF
NA	NA	TRBV7-9	TRBJ2-5	TGTGCCAGCAGCTTAGAGGTGACCGGTGAGACCCAGTACTTC	CASSLEVTGETQYF
NA	NA	TRBV25-1	TRBJ1-6	TGTGCCAGCGGTCGGGACACTGGAGGATCACCCCTCCACTTT	CASGRDTGGSPLHF
NA	TRBD2	TRBV3-1/TRBV3-2	TRBJ2-3	TGTGCCAGCAGCCCCCGGACTAGACCAAAGGTAGATACGCAGTATTTT	CASSPRTRPKVDTQYF
NA	NA	TRBV2	TRBJ1-5	TGTGCCAGCATCCTGGACGGCAATCAGCCCCAGCATTTT	CASILDGNQPQHF
NA	TRBD2	TRBV7-7	TRBJ2-3	TGTGCCAGCAGCCCTAGACTAGCGGGGGGCACAGATACGCAGTATTTT	CASSPRLAGGTDTQYF
once	NA	TRBV3-1/TRBV3-2	TRBJ1-1	TGTGCCAGCAGCCATTTGGCAGTTAGGGGTGAAGCTTTCTTT	CASSHLAVRGEAFF
once	TRBD1	TRBV5-8	TRBJ2-4	TGTGCCAGCAGCTCGAAAATCTTCGGACAGGGAGCCAAAAACATTCAGTACTTC	CASSSKIFGQGAKNIQYF
NA	NA	TRBV18	TRBJ1-1	TGTGCCAGCTCAGGGGAGGTTGGATTTATGAACACTGAAGCTTTCTTT	CASSGEVGFMNTEAFF